The 5 T cell receptor beta chains below come from one sample, sequenced in a study of blood T cell repertoires in COVID-19. Libraries were prepared by immunoSEQ multiplex PCR; TCRdb keeps only in-frame clonotypes and omits some of them. The table lists more than 95,000 clones, less than 95% of them singletons. The sequencing sample was made of peripheral blood. Source of these receptors: a human donor with active COVID-19. The donor label of this sample is uncertain.

DNA for the CDR3: TGCAGCGGTAGACAGGGTGACAATGAGCAGTTCTTC. This sequence encodes CSGRQGDNEQFF. The chain recombines TRBV29-1 with TRBJ2-1; 7 positions agree with TRBD1. This CDR3 comprises 12 residues. CDR1 SQVTM and CDR2 ANQGSEA come from the germline V gene. The ends lost 7 bases at V and 5 bases at J; junction bases unmatched: 5.

The chain carries TRBV2 and TRBJ1-5; TRBD1 is a possible D gene (6 bases). Trimming pared 7 bases from V and 3 bases from J, leaving 10 bases between. Germline V gene sequence: CDR1 SNHLY, CDR2 FYNNEI. The CDR3 consists of 13 residues. CDR3 region: CASTDSLNQPQHF. In DNA, the CDR3 is TGTGCCAGCACGGACAGCCTCAATCAGCCCCAGCATTTT.

V and J are TRBV5-4 and TRBJ2-3, with 9 bases matching TRBD2. Per the germline V gene, CDR1 is SGHNT and CDR2 is YYREEE (reference sequence). J lost 4 bases, V lost 4 bases, and 4 bases had no gene match. This CDR3 contains 14 residues. The CDR3 loop reads CASSRGGAADTQYF. Written as DNA, the CDR3 is TGTGCCAGCAGCCGCGGGGGGGCCGCAGATACGCAGTATTTT.

The chain is built from TRBV7-3 and TRBJ1-6; D possibly corresponds to TRBD1 (5 bases). Germline lookup yields CDR1 SGHTA and CDR2 FQGTGA. V shed 2 bases and J shed 7 bases, with 9 bases lying between them. The CDR3 sequence is 14 residues long. The CDR3 region has the DNA TGTGCCAGCAGCTTAGTCAGGGTAAATTCACCCCTCCACTTT. Translated, it gives CASSLVRVNSPLHF. The full variable domain, completed using reference TRBV7-3 and TRBJ1-6, is GAGVSQTPSNKVTEKGKYVELRCDPISGHTALYWYRQSLGQGPEFLIYFQGTGAADDSGLPNDRFFAVRPEGSVSTLKIQRTERGDSAVYLCASSLVRVNSPLHFGNGTRLTVT.

This clone was observed at least ten times. This rearrangement joins TRBV29-1 to TRBJ2-6; D call uncertain. This CDR3 has 13 amino acids. Germline values: CDR1 SQVTM, CDR2 ANQGSEA. The V and J ends lost 4 bases and 0 bases respectively, with 4 bases between them. The CDR3 loop reads CSVAFSGANVLTF. Written as DNA, the CDR3 is TGCAGCGTTGCCTTCTCTGGGGCCAACGTCCTGACTTTC.